The 20 T cell receptor beta chains below all came from one sample that was sequenced in a study of blood T cell repertoires in COVID-19. Using immunoSEQ multiplex PCR, the repertoire was profiled, and TCRdb retains in-frame clones only, with some absent. The sample lists 330,000 or so clones, approximately 90% seen once, with 3% to 4.5% in the top ten. The specimen was peripheral blood. These receptors all come from a woman aged 60 to 75 with COVID-19, enrolled during active disease.

The rearrangement uses TRBV18 and TRBJ1-2; 7 nucleotides agree with TRBD1. Germline V CDR1 and CDR2: KGHSH, LQKENI. With V trimmed by 3 bases and J by 4 bases, 5 bases remained unmatched. The CDR3 loop spans 14 amino acids. The CDR3 is CASSPDRKVYGYTF. DNA for the CDR3: TGTGCCAGCTCACCGGACAGGAAGGTCTATGGCTACACCTTC. Using reference TRBV18 and TRBJ1-2 for the parts outside the CDR3, the full variable domain is NAGVMQNPRHLVRRRGQEARLRCSPMKGHSHVYWYRQLPEEGLKFMVYLQKENIIDESGMPKERFSAEFPKEGPSILRIQQVVRGDSAAYFCASSPDRKVYGYTFGSGTRLTVV.

The chain recombines TRBV6-5 with TRBJ1-2, with 7 nucleotides matching TRBD1. Germline V gives CDR1 MNHEY, CDR2 SVGAGI. V shed 6 bases, J shed 8 bases, and the junction held 12 bases outside the gene matches. The CDR3 has 14 residues. CDR3 DNA: TGTGCCAGCAGCAGGGACAGCTCCGCGGGGGGCTACACCTTC. As protein: CASSRDSSAGGYTF.

The rearrangement links TRBV19 to TRBJ2-7; 10 positions match TRBD1. The CDR3 is 16 residues long. V gave up 4 bases and J gave up 1 base; unmatched junction bases: 7. Germline V gene data show CDR1 as LNHDA and CDR2 as SQIVND (reference sequence). CDR3 nucleotide sequence: TGTGCCAGTAGTACCCAACGGACAGGGGGATCCTACGAGCAGTACTTC. The encoded protein is CASSTQRTGGSYEQYF.

The CDR3 here is CASSLDGGGEQFF. The CDR3 nucleotides are TGTGCCAGCAGCTTAGATGGGGGAGGTGAGCAGTTCTTC. This sequence joins TRBV7-9 and TRBJ2-1; TRBD2 is a possible D gene (6 bases). This CDR3 spans 13 amino acids. V dropped 1 base and J dropped 9 bases, with 10 bases sitting between them. CDR1 and CDR2 (germline): SEHNR, FQNEAQ (reference sequence).

The V call is TRBV7-3, the J call TRBJ2-3; no definite D call. Germline V CDR1 and CDR2: SGHTA, FQGTGA. The CDR3 length is 14 residues. V shed 2 bases and J shed 4 bases, with 10 bases lying between them. The CDR3 reads CASSLRPFADTQYF. The CDR3 DNA reads as TGTGCCAGCAGCTTACGTCCGTTCGCAGATACGCAGTATTTT.

The V and J genes are TRBV5-4 and TRBJ1-2; unclear D gene. There are 15 residues in the CDR3. Trimming stripped 4 bases from V and 0 bases from J, with 13 bases between. Germline V lookup: CDR1 SGHNT, CDR2 YYREEE (reference sequence). CDR3 region: CASSPGLLPNYGYTF. CDR3 in DNA: TGTGCCAGCAGCCCCGGACTCTTACCTAACTATGGCTACACCTTC. Together with reference TRBV5-4 and TRBJ1-2, the CDR3 gives the full variable domain: ETGVTQSPTHLIKTRGQQVTLRCSSQSGHNTVSWYQQALGQGPQFIFQYYREEENGRGNFPPRFSGLQFPNYSSELNVNALELDDSALYLCASSPGLLPNYGYTFGSGTRLTVV.

In its sample, this clone was seen a few times. The chain is built from TRBV3-1 (or the pseudogene TRBV3-2) and TRBJ1-1; no definite D call. The V gene's germline CDR1 is LGHDT and CDR2 YNNKEL (reference sequence). CDR3 length: 13 amino acids. V lost 7 bases and J 1 base, leaving 10 bases between the germline ends. CDR3 sequence reads: CASTGGGNTEAFF. DNA for the CDR3: TGTGCCAGCACCGGAGGAGGGAACACTGAAGCTTTCTTT.

The chain has TRBV12-3 or TRBV12-4 and TRBJ1-2; no definite D call. There are 13 residues in the CDR3. Trimming removed 2 bases from V and 4 bases from J, with 8 bases in between. The CDR3 DNA follows: TGTGCCAGCAGTTTACCAGGAACCTATGGCTACACCTTC. Translated, it gives CASSLPGTYGYTF.

This chain joins TRBV28 and TRBJ2-2, with D possibly being TRBD1 (5 bases). CDR1 MDHEN and CDR2 SYDVKM come from the germline V gene. The CDR3 sequence is 13 residues long. V was trimmed by 8 bases and J by 4 bases, leaving 11 bases between them. CDR3 DNA: TGTGCCAGCCTCGGCAGGGTCACCGGGGAGCTGTTTTTT. It is translated as CASLGRVTGELFF.

In this sample, this clone turned up once. The chain joins TRBV28 to TRBJ2-1; 9 bases fit TRBD2. The CDR3 loop spans 13 amino acids. The germline V gene encodes CDR1 MDHEN and CDR2 SYDVKM. Trimming at V came to 6 bases and at J to 6 bases, leaving 3 bases not matched to a gene. Written as DNA, the CDR3 is TGTGCCAGCAGGTTTAGCGGGAGCAATGAGCAGTTCTTC. It yields the protein CASRFSGSNEQFF.

The J gene is TRBJ1-6, the V gene TRBV21-1. TRBV21-1 counts as a pseudogene. The CDR3 loop spans 10 amino acids. Here the CDR3 reads CASKAQTLHF. CDR3 bases: TGTGCCAGCAAAGCCCAAACCCTCCACTTT.

The rearrangement joins TRBV15 to TRBJ1-1; 8 bases align to TRBD1. CDR1 is LNHNV and CDR2 is YYDKDF in the germline V gene (reference sequence). The CDR3 contains 16 residues. J gave up 4 bases and V 0 bases, and 7 bases lay outside the gene matches. DNA of the CDR3: TGTGCCACCAGCAGAGATAGCAGGGGGCGCGGCACTGAAGCTTTCTTT. Its translation: CATSRDSRGRGTEAFF.

The chain employs TRBV11-1 and TRBJ2-3; D is undetermined. Germline V gene data show CDR1 as SGHAT and CDR2 as FQDESV (reference sequence). V was trimmed by 4 bases and J by 0 bases, leaving 8 bases between them. The CDR3 sequence is 14 residues long. The CDR3 spells CASSWSQSTDTQYF. CDR3 DNA: TGTGCCAGCAGCTGGTCACAAAGCACAGATACGCAGTATTTT.

V usage is TRBV19 and J usage is TRBJ1-2, with a possible D match to TRBD1 (5 bases). CDR1 is LNHDA and CDR2 is SQIVND in the germline V gene (reference sequence). V shed 7 bases and J shed 0 bases, with 9 bases lying between them. The CDR3 spans 13 residues. The CDR3, as DNA: TGTGCCAGTAACGACAGAGCTAACTATGGCTACACCTTC. This sequence encodes CASNDRANYGYTF.

The chain uses TRBV3-1 (or the pseudogene TRBV3-2) and TRBJ1-5; TRBD1 matches 8 bases. Germline CDR1 is LGHDT and CDR2 is YNNKEL (reference sequence). The CDR3 totals 16 residues. The V segment lost 2 bases and the J segment 2 bases; nucleotides outside the gene matches: 5. CDR3 sequence (DNA): TGTGCCAGCAGCCAAAGGACAGGGAGAGGCAATCAGCCCCAGCATTTT. Its translation: CASSQRTGRGNQPQHF.

V is TRBV2 and J is TRBJ1-2, with D uncertain. The V gene lost 6 bases and the J gene lost 6 bases, with 17 bases spanning the gap. This CDR3 comprises 14 residues. In germline, CDR1 is SNHLY, CDR2 FYNNEI. CDR3 protein: CASRIWRELDGYTF. CDR3 in DNA: TGTGCCAGCAGAATTTGGAGGGAACTGGATGGCTACACCTTC.

This sequence joins TRBV7-9 and TRBJ1-2; D gene ambiguous. The CDR3 length is 13 residues. The V and J ends lost 7 bases and 4 bases respectively, with 13 bases between them. CDR1 is SEHNR and CDR2 is FQNEAQ in the germline V gene (reference sequence). The CDR3 loop reads CASTTEPFYGYTF. The CDR3 DNA reads as TGTGCCAGCACCACCGAGCCCTTCTATGGCTACACCTTC. The entire variable domain, with the rest obtained from reference TRBV7-9 and TRBJ1-2, is as follows: DTGVSQNPRHKITKRGQNVTFRCDPISEHNRLYWYRQTLGQGPEFLTYFQNEAQLEKSRLLSDRFSAERPKGSFSTLEIQRTEQGDSAMYLCASTTEPFYGYTFGSGTRLTVV.

The chain joins TRBV7-2 to TRBJ1-1, with 8 bases identical to TRBD1. V trimming: 2 bases; J trimming: 5 bases; junction bases outside the gene matches: 7. The CDR3 totals 15 residues. The V gene's germline CDR1 is SGHTA and CDR2 FQGNSA. The CDR3 nucleotides are TGTGCCAGCAGCTTACAGGGGGCAATTTCTACTGAAGCTTTCTTT. As protein: CASSLQGAISTEAFF.

The chain recombines TRBV5-6 with TRBJ2-2; D not certain. V was trimmed by 0 bases and J by 6 bases, leaving 6 bases between them. CDR3 length equals 13 residues. Germline assignment: CDR1 SGHDT and CDR2 YYEEEE. The CDR3 region is CASSLVAPGELFF. The CDR3 bases are TGTGCCAGCAGCTTGGTTGCGCCCGGGGAGCTGTTTTTT.

This clone was found a few times. The rearrangement links TRBV15 to TRBJ1-2; no definite D call. Germline values: CDR1 LNHNV, CDR2 YYDKDF (reference sequence). V lost 5 bases to trimming and J lost 5 bases, with 9 bases between them. This CDR3 contains 12 residues. CDR3 bases: TGTGCCACCAGCTCCCGGGGTTATGGCTACACCTTC. This translates into CATSSRGYGYTF.